This T cell receptor (beta chain) appears in the sequencing data of a study of OX40 agonist ivuxolimab in advanced cancers. The overall study: At around 81% male, the cohort had a mean age of 60 years, ranging from about 23 to 80. Partial responses were achieved by three patients, one with hepatocellular carcinoma and two with cutaneous melanoma.

Overall study results and limits: Expanded peripheral T cell antigen specificity was not determined. At 0.1 to 3.0 mg/kg and by week 6, CD4+ and CD8+ T cells in the blood had expanded clonally.

The V gene end was trimmed by 2 bases and the J gene end by 4 bases; junction bases not matched to a gene: 2. CDR3 length equals 14 residues. Germline V gene sequence: CDR1 MNHNY, CDR2 SVGAGI (reference sequence). On this clone itself: Antigen unknown.

Clones were read by immunoSEQ multiplex PCR, and TCRdb kept only the in-frame ones, dropping some. The data hold around 70,000 clones, with around four fifths observed a single time. The genes are TRBV6-6 and TRBJ1-3, with 7 bases matching TRBD1. The TCR was taken from an adult with an advanced solid tumor such as melanoma, head and neck, liver or kidney cancer. The specimen was CD4+ or CD8+ T cells sorted from blood, collected in a trial of the OX40 agonist ivuxolimab. CDR3 loop: CASSYRGRGNTIYF. The CDR3 nucleotides are TGTGCCAGCAGTTACAGGGGGCGCGGAAACACCATATATTTT.